The 21 T cell receptor beta chains below come from one sample, sequenced in a study of T cell changes during pregnancy in multiple sclerosis. The repertoire was sequenced with immunoSEQ multiplex PCR; TCRdb's copy has only in-frame clones and lacks some. The sample consists of under 45,000 clones, roughly 91% of them appearing once. Sample: CD4+ T cells from peripheral blood mononuclear cells, taken in the third trimester of pregnancy. These receptors all come from a female donor with multiple sclerosis, enrolled in a pregnancy study.

This clone was counted once. The chain uses TRBV2 and TRBJ2-3; D is perhaps TRBD2 (6 bases). Germline V gene data show CDR1 as SNHLY and CDR2 as FYNNEI. Trimming left V 2 bases short and J 2 bases short, with 11 bases between. The CDR3 is 15 residues long. This CDR3 reads CASSETRGATDTQYF. The CDR3, as DNA: TGTGCCAGCAGTGAAACCCGCGGGGCCACAGATACGCAGTATTTT. The complete variable domain, with remaining parts taken from reference TRBV2 and TRBJ2-3, reads EPEVTQTPSHQVTQMGQEVILRCVPISNHLYFYWYRQILGQKVEFLVSFYNNEISEKSEIFDDQFSVERPDGSNFTLKIRSTKLEDSAMYFCASSETRGATDTQYFGPGTRLTVL.

V usage is TRBV18 and J usage is TRBJ2-3; TRBD1 matches 9 bases. CDR1 and CDR2 (germline): KGHSH, LQKENI. The trim removed 3 bases at V and 3 bases at J, leaving 4 bases unmatched. The CDR3 extends over 15 amino acids. This CDR3 reads CASSPGGQGTDTQYF. DNA for the CDR3: TGTGCCAGCTCACCGGGGGGACAGGGTACAGATACGCAGTATTTT.

The chain's CDR3 is CASSYRNTEAFF. Written as DNA, the CDR3 is TGTGCCAGCAGTTACCGGAACACTGAAGCTTTCTTT. This chain joins TRBV6-6 and TRBJ1-1, with unresolved D. V lost 2 bases, J lost 1 base, and 2 bases lay in between. Germline V gene lookup returns CDR1 MNHNY and CDR2 SVGAGI (reference sequence). This CDR3 comprises 12 residues.

The gene calls are TRBV5-1 and TRBJ2-7; 8 nucleotides agree with TRBD1. The CDR3 is 17 residues long. CDR1 is SGHRS, CDR2 YFSETQ, per germline. Trimming removed 5 bases from V and 0 bases from J; junction bases left unmatched: 13. The CDR3 sequence: CASRESGPGTGSYEQYF. Written as DNA, the CDR3 is TGCGCCAGCAGAGAATCTGGCCCCGGGACAGGCTCCTACGAGCAGTACTTC.

The V and J genes are TRBV2 and TRBJ2-1; possible D gene TRBD2, 7 bases. Germline V lookup: CDR1 SNHLY, CDR2 FYNNEI. V lost 4 bases and J lost 6, with 16 bases in between. The CDR3 is 15 amino acids. Here the CDR3 DNA reads TGTGCCAGCAGTGGACGGGGGGCTTATCCCAATGAGCAGTTCTTC. The encoded protein is CASSGRGAYPNEQFF.

Only one count was recorded for this clone. CDR3 residues: CASSPIDRATEAFF. CDR3 in DNA: TGTGCCAGTAGTCCTATCGACAGGGCCACTGAAGCTTTCTTT. The gene calls are TRBV19 and TRBJ1-1; 7 positions agree with TRBD1. V was clipped by 5 bases and J by 4 bases; unmatched bases: 7. Germline lookup yields CDR1 LNHDA and CDR2 SQIVND (reference sequence). This CDR3 is 14 amino acids long.

The V call is TRBV4-1, the J call TRBJ1-1; D unclear. Per germline, CDR1 MGHRA and CDR2 YSYEKL. The CDR3 totals 16 residues. Trimming removed 1 base at V and 1 base at J, with 13 bases between. CDR3 protein: CASSQVILRPNTEAFF. The DNA for the CDR3 is TGCGCCAGCAGCCAAGTAATACTCAGGCCGAACACTGAAGCTTTCTTT.

In this sample, this clone turned up once. V and J are TRBV7-7 and TRBJ1-1; no clear D gene. The CDR3 length is 16 residues. CDR1 and CDR2 (germline): SSHAT, FNYEAQ (reference sequence). V was clipped by 1 base and J by 0 bases, with 12 bases between them. CDR3 sequence (DNA): TGTGCCAGCAGCTTAGAAGAATATAGAATGAACACTGAAGCTTTCTTT. This translates into CASSLEEYRMNTEAFF.

This clone was detected once. The gene calls are TRBV29-1 and TRBJ1-2; a weak D match, TRBD1 (6 bases). The germline V gene encodes CDR1 SQVTM and CDR2 ANQGSEA. There are 13 residues in the CDR3. Trimming cost V 7 bases and J 0 bases, with 12 bases left between them. The CDR3 reads CSAPTGANYGYTF. The CDR3 coding sequence is TGCAGCGCCCCGACAGGAGCTAACTATGGCTACACCTTC. The full variable domain, with the rest looked up from reference TRBV29-1 and TRBJ1-2, is SAVISQKPSRDICQRGTSLTIQCQVDSQVTMMFWYRQQPGQSLTLIATANQGSEATYESGFVIDKFPISRPNLTFSTLTVSNMSPEDSSIYLCSAPTGANYGYTFGSGTRLTVV.

The CDR3: CASSLGVGPYEQYF. The CDR3 nucleotides read TGTGCCAGCAGCTTAGGAGTGGGCCCCTACGAGCAGTACTTC. J is TRBJ2-7 and V is TRBV11-1; D remains ambiguous. Trimming shortened V by 1 base and J by 2 bases, and 9 bases separated the two germline ends. The CDR3 consists of 14 residues. The germline V gene encodes CDR1 SGHAT and CDR2 FQDESV (reference sequence).

This sequence joins TRBV11-2 and TRBJ1-1; tentatively, D is TRBD1 (5 bases). V gave up 6 bases and J gave up 1 base, with 9 bases separating them. The germline V gene has CDR1 SGHAT and CDR2 FQNNGV. The CDR3 is made up of 13 amino acids. The DNA of the CDR3 is TGTGCCAGCAGTCGCAGGGCGAACACTGAAGCTTTCTTT. This sequence encodes CASSRRANTEAFF.

This chain uses TRBV5-1 with TRBJ2-7; 8 bases map to TRBD2. The CDR3 loop spans 16 amino acids. Germline-derived CDR1 and CDR2 are SGHRS and YFSETQ. V was clipped by 0 bases and J by 2 bases; unmatched bases: 7. The CDR3 loop reads CASSLAPSGLTYEQYF. CDR3 nucleotide sequence: TGCGCCAGCAGCTTGGCCCCTAGCGGGTTAACCTACGAGCAGTACTTC.

The chain joins TRBV2 to TRBJ1-5; TRBD1 matches 9 bases. This CDR3 contains 15 residues. Germline-derived CDR1 and CDR2 are SNHLY and FYNNEI. With V trimmed by 4 bases and J by 4 bases, 5 bases remained unmatched. Here the CDR3 DNA reads TGTGCCAGCAGTGTAAGGACAGGGGCAAATCAGCCCCAGCATTTT. Translated, it gives CASSVRTGANQPQHF.

This chain joins TRBV6-6 and TRBJ2-7, with D perhaps TRBD2 (5 bases). Between the trimmed V and J ends, which lost 10 bases and 3 bases, there was a span of 16 bases. Germline assignment: CDR1 MNHNY and CDR2 SVGAGI (reference sequence). The CDR3 is made up of 13 amino acids. The CDR3 bases are TGTGCCACGCTTTCGGACTCTAGCTACGAGCAGTACTTC. Amino acid sequence: CATLSDSSYEQYF.

The genes are TRBV27 and TRBJ2-3, with D possibly being TRBD1 (6 bases). V was clipped by 4 bases and J by 2 bases, with 16 bases between them. Germline V gene data show CDR1 as MNHEY and CDR2 as SMNVEV (reference sequence). The CDR3 contains 16 residues. DNA of the CDR3: TGTGCCAGCAGTTCGAGGACAGCCTTTTCCACAGATACGCAGTATTTT. Translating gives CASSSRTAFSTDTQYF.

The V gene is TRBV5-1, the J gene TRBJ2-2, with D possibly being TRBD2 (5 bases). Trimming shortened V by 1 base and J by 3 bases, and 10 bases separated the two germline ends. The CDR3 runs 15 residues. The germline gives CDR1 SGHRS, CDR2 YFSETQ. In nucleotides, the CDR3 is TGCGCCAGCAGCTTGAGAGGGCCGTACACCGGGGAGCTGTTTTTT. It codes for CASSLRGPYTGELFF.

The count of this clone is one. V is TRBV5-4 and J is TRBJ2-1, with 12 bases fitting TRBD2. The junction had 6 bases not matched to a gene; V was cut back by 4 bases and J by 4 bases. Germline CDR1 SGHNT, CDR2 YYREEE (reference sequence). This CDR3 region has 16 residues. CDR3 sequence reads: CASSPRLAGVYNEQFF. The CDR3 DNA reads as TGTGCCAGCAGCCCCCGACTAGCGGGAGTTTACAATGAGCAGTTCTTC.

This chain joins TRBV30 and TRBJ1-5; possibly TRBD1 for D (5 bases). CDR3 length: 13 amino acids. Per the germline V gene, CDR1 is GTSNPN and CDR2 is SVGIG (reference sequence). V was trimmed by 3 bases and J by 4 bases, leaving 10 bases between them. The CDR3 sequence is CAWRGQGNQPQHF. CDR3 sequence (DNA): TGTGCCTGGAGGGGGCAGGGTAATCAGCCCCAGCATTTT.

The rearrangement joins TRBV28 to TRBJ1-2; 12 nucleotides align to TRBD1. The germline V gene has CDR1 MDHEN and CDR2 SYDVKM. Trimming cost V 5 bases and J 5 bases; bases outside gene matches: 15. The CDR3 is 18 residues long. The CDR3 coding sequence is TGTGCCAGCAGTCGCCCCCTTCCGGGACAGGGGGCTGGTTATGGCTACACCTTC. Protein product: CASSRPLPGQGAGYGYTF.

The chain combines TRBV5-1 with TRBJ1-5; D unresolved. Germline V lookup: CDR1 SGHRS, CDR2 YFSETQ. Trimming removed 0 bases at V and 2 bases at J, with 9 bases between. This CDR3 spans 15 amino acids. As DNA, the CDR3 is TGCGCCAGCAGCTTGGATGGCGGGGGCAATCAGCCCCAGCATTTT. As protein: CASSLDGGGNQPQHF.

The rearrangement links TRBV9 to TRBJ2-5, with TRBD2 matching over 7 bases. The germline V gene encodes CDR1 SGDLS and CDR2 YYNGEE. The CDR3 sequence is 15 residues long. V lost 6 bases, J lost 1 base, and 9 bases stayed unmatched. The CDR3 loop is CASTLGAGRQETQYF. DNA of the CDR3: TGTGCCAGCACCCTTGGAGCGGGACGCCAAGAGACCCAGTACTTC.